These 27 T cell receptor beta chains were all obtained from the same sample, sequenced in a study of identical twins. TCRdb reprocessed the 5' RACE reads via MiXCR and lists one record per CDR3 protein. The table shows hundreds of thousands of distinct CDR3 sequences, with roughly 6% occurring only once. Sequencing was performed on naive T cells sorted from blood. All receptors derive from a young man in good health.

This clonotype occurred a few times. The gene calls are TRBV20-1 and TRBJ2-6; 13 bases map to TRBD2. The germline V gene has CDR1 DFQATT and CDR2 SNEGSKA (reference sequence). After removal of 0 bases from V and 0 bases from J, the junction contained 8 bases not matched to a gene. This CDR3 has 20 residues. CDR3 residues: CSARDQSRTSGSSGANVLTF. The CDR3 DNA reads as TGCAGTGCTAGAGATCAATCCCGGACTAGCGGGAGCTCTGGGGCCAACGTCCTGACTTTC.

This clonotype was recorded a few times. This sequence joins TRBV29-1 and TRBJ2-2, with TRBD2 as a possible D gene (6 bases). Germline lookup yields CDR1 SQVTM and CDR2 ANQGSEA. There are 15 residues in the CDR3. Trimming pared 7 bases from V and 5 bases from J, leaving 20 bases between. CDR3: CSAQLPGRTTGELFF. The CDR3 region has the DNA TGCAGCGCCCAGTTGCCAGGGAGGACGACCGGGGAGCTGTTTTTT.

This clonotype was detected ten times or more. J is TRBJ1-1 and V is TRBV29-1; D may be TRBD1 (5 bases). V was shortened by 6 bases and J by 0 bases, with 11 bases between the two germline ends. CDR3 length: 13 amino acids. Germline V lookup: CDR1 SQVTM, CDR2 ANQGSEA. Here the CDR3 DNA reads TGCAGCGTACTGACAGATATGAACACTGAAGCTTTCTTT. The encoded protein is CSVLTDMNTEAFF.

In its sample, this clonotype was seen many times. The junction does not match germline at one end; this may be a read error. The chain uses TRBV12-3 or TRBV12-4 and TRBJ2-7; TRBD2 is a possible D gene (5 bases). This CDR3 comprises 13 residues. The CDR3 region has the DNA TGCGCCAGCAGCCTAGGAGGACCGTACGAGCAGTACTTC. The encoded protein is CASSLGGPYEQYF.

This chain connects TRBV12-3 or TRBV12-4 to TRBJ2-7; weak D call: TRBD2 (7 bases). The CDR3 length is 13 residues. The V end was cut by 5 bases, the J end by 6 bases, with 14 bases between. CDR3 residues: CASSTGGRGEQYF. The CDR3 DNA reads TGTGCCAGCAGTACGGGGGGCCGGGGCGAGCAGTACTTC.

This clonotype was observed a few times. This chain uses TRBV7-2 with TRBJ1-3; tentatively, D is TRBD1 (5 bases). The V end lost 8 bases, the J end lost 2 bases, and 13 bases lay between the germline ends. The CDR3 sequence is 14 residues long. CDR1 and CDR2 from the germline V gene are SGHTA and FQGNSA. As DNA, the CDR3 is TGTGCCAGCGCCTCGGGGGTGGCTGGAAACACCATATATTTT. This gives the protein CASASGVAGNTIYF.

The rearrangement uses TRBV20-1 and TRBJ2-7; 12 bases match TRBD2. After removal of 3 bases from V and 5 bases from J, the junction contained 8 bases not matched to a gene. Germline-derived CDR1 and CDR2 are DFQATT and SNEGSKA (reference sequence). CDR3 size: 15 residues. The CDR3 is CSASPLAGGPDEQYF. The CDR3 coding sequence is TGCAGTGCTAGCCCTCTAGCGGGAGGGCCCGACGAGCAGTACTTC.

This clonotype showed up many times. The chain has TRBV27 and TRBJ2-3, with unresolved D. Looked up from germline, CDR1 is MNHEY and CDR2 is SMNVEV (reference sequence). Trimming shortened V by 6 bases and J by 4 bases, and 11 bases separated the two germline ends. This CDR3 is 13 amino acids long. CDR3 in amino acids: CASSPLGPDTQYF. The DNA of the CDR3 is TGTGCCAGCAGCCCCCTAGGGCCAGATACGCAGTATTTT.

This clonotype was counted between two and nine times. CDR3 bases: TGTGCCAGCAGCCTCCCACTAGCGGGAGGTTCCGACAATGAGCAGTTCTTC. Translated, it gives CASSLPLAGGSDNEQFF. The chain recombines TRBV14 with TRBJ2-1; TRBD2 matches at 12 bases. With 4 bases clipped from V and 5 bases from J, the junction kept 9 bases outside the gene matches. CDR3 size: 17 residues. From germline, CDR1 is SGHDN and CDR2 FVKESK.

For this clonotype: One base away lies a much larger clone, so this may be a sequencing read error. This CDR3 fails to terminate in the conserved phenylalanine or tryptophan, so it likely reflects a read error. The chain has TRBV6-2 or TRBV6-3 and TRBJ2-3; 11 positions match TRBD2. The trim removed 6 bases at V and 4 bases at J, leaving 9 bases unmatched. From germline, CDR1 is MNHEY and CDR2 SVGEGT. The CDR3 runs to 16 residues. The CDR3 region is CASRRGLAGGADTQYS. The DNA of the CDR3 is TGTGCCAGCAGGCGAGGACTAGCGGGCGGCGCAGATACGCAGTATTCT.

In its sample, this clonotype was seen many times. The V and J genes are TRBV5-1 and TRBJ2-1; 8 positions agree with TRBD1. Per germline, CDR1 SGHRS and CDR2 YFSETQ. With V trimmed by 5 bases and J by 6 bases, 7 bases remained unmatched. This CDR3 comprises 14 residues. The CDR3 spells CASRVGQGGNEQFF. In nucleotides, the CDR3 is TGCGCCAGCAGGGTAGGACAGGGTGGCAATGAGCAGTTCTTC.

The sample holds a few counts of this clonotype. The chain joins TRBV6-1 to TRBJ2-5; D not certain. CDR3 size: 13 residues. Germline V gene sequence: CDR1 MNHNS, CDR2 SASEGT. Deletions cut 7 bases from V and 0 bases from J, with 9 bases between. CDR3 residues: CASILAYQETQYF. In nucleotides, the CDR3 is TGTGCCAGCATCCTGGCCTACCAAGAGACCCAGTACTTC.

This clonotype was picked up a small number of times. This chain connects TRBV5-1 to TRBJ2-3; 10 nucleotides match TRBD2. The CDR3 length is 16 residues. Germline V CDR1 and CDR2: SGHRS, YFSETQ. The junction had 8 bases not matched to a gene; V was cut back by 5 bases and J by 2 bases. This chain's CDR3 is CASRITSGTTTDTQYF. The DNA for the CDR3 is TGCGCCAGCAGGATAACTAGCGGGACTACCACAGATACGCAGTATTTT.

This clonotype was observed at least ten times. The rearrangement joins TRBV20-1 to TRBJ2-7, with 9 bases fitting TRBD2. This CDR3 region has 15 residues. Germline V gene data show CDR1 as DFQATT and CDR2 as SNEGSKA (reference sequence). V gave up 5 bases and J gave up 4 bases; unmatched junction bases: 12. The CDR3 spells CSAQAPGLARYEQYV. CDR3 DNA: TGCAGTGCTCAAGCACCGGGACTAGCCCGATACGAGCAGTACGTC.

There are many counts of this clonotype. The gene calls are TRBV28 and TRBJ1-2; a weak D match, TRBD1 (6 bases). Germline assignment: CDR1 MDHEN and CDR2 SYDVKM. The CDR3 sequence is 14 residues long. Trimming removed 5 bases at V and 8 bases at J, with 18 bases between. CDR3 coding DNA: TGTGCCAGCAGTCTGGGGGGGGGCCTTTCAGGCTACACCTTC. This codes for CASSLGGGLSGYTF.

The chain employs TRBV5-1 and TRBJ2-1, with D possibly TRBD2 on 6 matching bases. Trimming stripped 0 bases from V and 8 bases from J, with 15 bases between. This CDR3 region has 15 residues. In germline, CDR1 is SGHRS, CDR2 YFSETQ. For the CDR3, the DNA is TGCGCCAGCAGCTTGGGTCAGCTAGCGTACCATGAGCAGTTCTTC. The encoded protein is CASSLGQLAYHEQFF.

This chain links TRBV6-2 or TRBV6-3 with TRBJ2-7; possible D gene TRBD1, 6 bases. Between the trimmed V and J ends, which lost 5 bases and 12 bases, there was a span of 17 bases. The CDR3 loop spans 12 amino acids. The germline V gene encodes CDR1 MNHEY and CDR2 SVGEGT. CDR3 sequence reads: CASSPGHLGGYF. CDR3 nucleotides: TGTGCCAGCAGTCCGGGACATCTTGGGGGGTACTTC.

The chain couples TRBV6-2 or TRBV6-3 to TRBJ2-7, with a tentative D call TRBD2 (5 bases). Trimming removed 8 bases from V and 7 bases from J, with 18 bases in between. The CDR3 extends over 13 amino acids. CDR1 is MNHEY, CDR2 SVGEGT, per germline. CDR3 region: CASVEASSGEQYV. CDR3 nucleotides: TGTGCCAGCGTCGAAGCCTCCTCGGGGGAGCAGTACGTC.

This clonotype was detected many times. J is TRBJ1-2 and V is TRBV7-9, with 7 positions matching TRBD1. V dropped 5 bases and J dropped 6; count of bases not matched to a gene: 12. The CDR3 consists of 15 residues. Per the germline V gene, CDR1 is SEHNR and CDR2 is FQNEAQ (reference sequence). The CDR3: CASSTRQGPNDGYTF. In DNA form, the CDR3 reads TGTGCCAGCAGCACGCGACAGGGTCCCAATGATGGCTACACCTTC.

At least ten counts were recorded for this clonotype. The chain has TRBV12-3 or TRBV12-4 and TRBJ2-5; D ambiguous. The CDR3 is 14 residues long. V was cut by 6 bases and J by 7 bases, with 18 bases left in between. The CDR3 coding sequence is TGTGCCAGCAGGTCACGGGCCTCTCGAGGGACCCAGTACTTC. This gives the protein CASRSRASRGTQYF.

This clonotype was detected ten times or more. This rearrangement joins TRBV28 to TRBJ2-5, with 9 positions matching TRBD1. The length of the CDR3 is 15 residues. The germline V gene encodes CDR1 MDHEN and CDR2 SYDVKM. The V and J ends lost 3 bases and 3 bases, in that order; junction bases with no gene match: 5. CDR3 DNA: TGTGCCAGCAGTTTCGCCGGGACAGGGAAAGAGACCCAGTACTTC. Residues: CASSFAGTGKETQYF.

In its sample, this clonotype was seen many times. V gene TRBV12-3 or TRBV12-4 combines with J gene TRBJ1-5; TRBD1 might be the D (6 bases). V was pared by 6 bases and J by 6 bases, with 12 bases between. The CDR3 is 13 amino acids. CDR3 residues: CASRPTGVQPQHF. The CDR3 bases are TGTGCCAGCAGGCCGACAGGCGTTCAGCCCCAGCATTTT.

This clonotype has a count of ten or more. V gene TRBV20-1 combines with J gene TRBJ2-3, with 15 bases matching TRBD2. V shed 1 base and J 4 bases; nucleotides not matched to a gene: 6. Germline V gene data show CDR1 as DFQATT and CDR2 as SNEGSKA (reference sequence). The CDR3 consists of 17 residues. DNA of the CDR3: TGCAGTGCTAGAGGGGCCTGGACTAGCGGGAGGGCAGATACGCAGTATTTT. Translation gives CSARGAWTSGRADTQYF.

The rearrangement uses TRBV7-9 and TRBJ2-4, with D tentatively TRBD1 (6 bases). The CDR3 totals 15 residues. V lost 1 base, J lost 5 bases, and 12 bases lay in between. Germline CDR1 reads SEHNR; CDR2 reads FQNEAQ (reference sequence). CDR3 sequence (DNA): TGTGCCAGCAGCTTAGACCAATCAGGGGAAAACATTCAGTACTTC. As protein: CASSLDQSGENIQYF.

This clonotype was detected only a few times. The rearrangement links TRBV24-1 to TRBJ2-5; tentatively, D is TRBD1 or TRBD2 (5 bases each). The CDR3 runs 14 residues. Trimming cost V 7 bases and J 2 bases, with 13 bases left between them. Germline values: CDR1 KGHDR, CDR2 SFDVKD. CDR3 nucleotides: TGTGCCACCAGGGGCCCGGGGCAGCAAGAGACCCAGTACTTC. This codes for CATRGPGQQETQYF.

This clonotype came up many times. This chain links TRBV12-3 or TRBV12-4 with TRBJ1-1; D ambiguous. Trimming stripped 2 bases from V and 1 base from J, with 14 bases between. The CDR3 extends over 16 amino acids. The DNA of the CDR3 is TGTGCCAGCAGTTTAAGTTGGTGGACGGCGAACACTGAAGCTTTCTTT. Its protein is CASSLSWWTANTEAFF.

This clonotype was seen more than once but under ten times. The chain is built from TRBV5-6 and TRBJ1-1; 7 positions match TRBD1. This CDR3 region has 14 residues. V dropped 4 bases and J dropped 1; count of bases not matched to a gene: 4. Germline V gene lookup returns CDR1 SGHDT and CDR2 YYEEEE. The CDR3 nucleotides are TGTGCCAGCAGCGGAACAGGGGCGAACACTGAAGCTTTCTTT. Amino acid sequence: CASSGTGANTEAFF.